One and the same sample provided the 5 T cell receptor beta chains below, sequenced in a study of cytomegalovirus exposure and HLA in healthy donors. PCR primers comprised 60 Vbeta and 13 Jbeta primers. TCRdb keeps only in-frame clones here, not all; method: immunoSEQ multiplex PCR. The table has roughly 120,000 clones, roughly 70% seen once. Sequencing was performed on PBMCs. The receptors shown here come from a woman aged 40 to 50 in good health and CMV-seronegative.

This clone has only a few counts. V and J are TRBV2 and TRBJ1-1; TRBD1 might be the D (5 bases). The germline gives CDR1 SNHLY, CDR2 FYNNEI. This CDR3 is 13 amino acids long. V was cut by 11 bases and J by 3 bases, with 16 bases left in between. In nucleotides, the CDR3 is TGTGCCGCCAACATGGGAGGGGACACTGAAGCTTTCTTT. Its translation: CAANMGGDTEAFF.

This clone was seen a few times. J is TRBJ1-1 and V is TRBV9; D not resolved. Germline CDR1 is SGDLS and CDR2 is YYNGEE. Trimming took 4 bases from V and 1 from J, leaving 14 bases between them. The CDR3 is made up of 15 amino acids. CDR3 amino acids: CASSLYSTGNTEAFF. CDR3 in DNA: TGTGCCAGCAGCCTATATTCGACGGGGAACACTGAAGCTTTCTTT.

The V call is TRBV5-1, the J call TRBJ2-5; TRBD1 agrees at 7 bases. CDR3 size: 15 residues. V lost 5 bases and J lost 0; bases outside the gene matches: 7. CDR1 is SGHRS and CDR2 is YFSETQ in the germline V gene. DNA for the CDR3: TGCGCCAGCAGACCTGGGACAGATTACCAAGAGACCCAGTACTTC. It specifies CASRPGTDYQETQYF.

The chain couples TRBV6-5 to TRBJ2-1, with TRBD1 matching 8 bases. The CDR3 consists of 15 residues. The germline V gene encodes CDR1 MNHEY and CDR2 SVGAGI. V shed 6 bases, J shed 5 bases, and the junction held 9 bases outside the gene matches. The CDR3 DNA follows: TGTGCCAGCAGCCGCCCAGGGGGCTTGCACAATGAGCAGTTCTTC. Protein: CASSRPGGLHNEQFF.

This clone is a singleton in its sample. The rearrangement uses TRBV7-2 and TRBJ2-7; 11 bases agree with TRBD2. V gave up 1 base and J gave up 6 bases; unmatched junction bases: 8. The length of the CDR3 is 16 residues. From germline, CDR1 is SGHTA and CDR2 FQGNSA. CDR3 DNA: TGTGCCAGCAGCTTAGGGTTAGCGGGGGGGCTAAGCGAGCAGTACTTC. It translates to CASSLGLAGGLSEQYF.